This T cell receptor (beta chain) was sequenced for a study of blood T cells in healthy people across ages. This clonotype has just a few counts. Its specificity is unknown. General study results and limits: A greater number of naive CD4+ cells and higher diversity distinguished long-lived donors from aged donors.

A sample-barcoded 5' primer and a J-beta primer mix were used in a second PCR of roughly 6 to 12 cycles. TCRdb re-derived calls from the 5' RACE reads in MiXCR, one entry per CDR3 protein. The data hold about 930,000 distinct CDR3 sequences, with about 29% observed a single time. The CDR3 runs 15 residues. V lost 6 bases, J lost 2 bases, and 16 bases lay in between. This sample was also put to use in a study of T cells of mothers and their children.

The chain carries TRBV12-3 or TRBV12-4 and TRBJ1-2; possible D gene TRBD1, 6 bases. The sequence came from a woman between 40 and 50 years old in good health. The sample comprised blood. The DNA for the CDR3 is TGTGCCAGCAGGCCCCCGGGGGGCTTCAACTATGGCTACACCTTC. Translation: CASRPPGGFNYGYTF.